This T cell receptor (beta chain) originates from a study of regulatory T cells in long-lasting Graves disease. About the research overall: Graves' patients, diagnosed recently, had received antithyroid drugs under 3 months.

The time point: newly diagnosed GD, antithyroid drugs for less than 3 months. The TCR library was prepared using RNA isolated from PBMCs. Overall study results and limits: Possibly, too few samples lowered accuracy.

In regard to this clonotype: No antigen is known for it.

Combining iRepertoire HTBI primers with Arm-PCR of CDR3 regions, the authors built TCR beta libraries. TCRdb passed the multiplex PCR reads through MiXCR, listing each CDR3 protein once. The data show 580,000 or so distinct CDR3 sequences, about 15% seen once. Germline loops: CDR1 SGDLS, CDR2 YYNGEE. The CDR3 is made up of 12 amino acids. V lost 4 bases and J lost 10, with 12 bases in between. The same data also contributed to another study, on T cells in Graves' hyperthyroidism and ophthalmopathy. From that study: In the first-round RT-PCR of the TCR CDR3, the HTBI primer set was used.

The sequenced sample was peripheral blood mononuclear cells (PBMCs), obtained at new diagnosis, from a patient treated with antithyroid drugs. The chain carries TRBV9 and TRBJ2-1; D gene ambiguous. The sequence came from a man in his late teens or twenties with Graves disease. As DNA, the CDR3 is TGTGCCAGCAGCACCTCACTCGGAGAGCAGTTCTTC. Its protein is CASSTSLGEQFF.